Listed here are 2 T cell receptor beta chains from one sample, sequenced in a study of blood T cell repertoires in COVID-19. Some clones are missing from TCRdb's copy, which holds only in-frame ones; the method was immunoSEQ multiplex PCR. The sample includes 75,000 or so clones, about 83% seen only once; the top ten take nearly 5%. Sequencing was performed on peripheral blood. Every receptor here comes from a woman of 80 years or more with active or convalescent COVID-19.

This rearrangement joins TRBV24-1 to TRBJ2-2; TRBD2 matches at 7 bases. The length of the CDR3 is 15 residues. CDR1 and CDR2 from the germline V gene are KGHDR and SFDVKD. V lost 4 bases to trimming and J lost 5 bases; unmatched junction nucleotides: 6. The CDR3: CATSDPSGLTGELFF. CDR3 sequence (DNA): TGTGCCACCAGTGACCCTAGCGGCTTAACCGGGGAGCTGTTTTTT.

Here the CDR3 DNA reads TGTGCCATCAGGGCTGACAGGGCAAAGACCTACGAGCAGTACTTC. This translates into CAIRADRAKTYEQYF. The chain uses TRBV10-3 and TRBJ2-7; the match to TRBD1 covers 7 bases. The germline V gene has CDR1 ENHRY and CDR2 SYGVKD. CDR3 length: 15 residues. Trimming cost V 6 bases and J 2 bases; bases outside gene matches: 10.